This T cell receptor beta chain was captured in a study of read filtering for tumor transcriptome and immune sequencing. General study findings and limits: Single-read clonotypes: roughly 81% of IR-seq clonotypes (around 4% of reads), about 75% of RNA-seq clonotypes (nearly 45% of reads).

The V and J ends lost 6 bases and 4 bases respectively, with 16 bases between them. The CDR3 is made up of 15 amino acids. Germline lookup yields CDR1 MDHEN and CDR2 SYDVKM. This clonotype was detected a few times. Its antigen is as yet unknown. The library was built from around 400 ng RNA with molecular barcoded adaptors for alpha/delta and beta/gamma chains. TCRdb processed the reads anew with MiXCR; each CDR3 protein has one entry. The sample has some 140,000 distinct CDR3 sequences, around 13% seen once. The chain joins TRBV28 to TRBJ1-3; perhaps TRBD1 as D (5 bases). The clonotype comes from a donor at least 40 years old with multiple myeloma. Sequencing input: a population of CD138-negative cells sorted from bone marrow. DNA for the CDR3: TGTGCCAGCAGCCCAGGGTATCAAACAGGAAACACCATATATTTT. Translating it yields CASSPGYQTGNTIYF.